This TCR beta chain was identified during a study of response to subunit inactivated influenza vaccine. TCRdb re-analysed the RT-PCR reads in MiXCR, keeping a single row per CDR3 protein. The table lists a few hundred thousand distinct CDR3 sequences, about 7.2% of them singletons. Study-wide points: New T cells are recruited in small numbers by each seasonal influenza vaccination, according to the authors' suggestion.

This clonotype was detected a few times. Its antigen is undetermined. Germline lookup yields CDR1 MNHEY and CDR2 SVGEGT. The CDR3 extends over 18 amino acids. The J segment lost 3 bases and the V segment lost 5 bases, leaving 9 bases of the junction unmatched. This sample comprised PBMCs from blood, obtained less than 30 months after vaccination. The chain recombines TRBV6-2 or TRBV6-3 with TRBJ2-2, with TRBD2 matching over 13 bases. This clonotype originated in a man between 50 and 70 years old who received an inactivated influenza vaccine. The CDR3 protein is CASSPFGTSGEYTGELFF. The DNA for the CDR3 is TGTGCCAGCAGTCCCTTCGGGACTAGCGGGGAATACACCGGGGAGCTGTTTTTT.